The rows below give T cell receptor beta chains drawn from one sample of a study of blood T cell repertoires in COVID-19. Sequencing was performed with immunoSEQ multiplex PCR; in TCRdb, only in-frame clones are kept and a portion is missing. The data show approximately 300,000 clones, with approximately 85% seen just once and 0.7% to 0.9% held by the top ten. Sequenced: peripheral blood. The receptors originated from a human donor with COVID-19, enrolled during active disease. The donor label of this sample is uncertain. The CDR3 runs from the conserved cysteine through the conserved F or W. D genes are given only for firm matches.

v_gene: TRBV9
d_gene: TRBD2
j_gene: TRBJ2-3
CDR3aa: CASSVGLADTDTQYF
CDR3nt: TGTGCCAGCAGCGTAGGACTAGCGGACACAGATACGCAGTATTTT

v_gene: TRBV24-1
d_gene: .
j_gene: TRBJ2-2
CDR3aa: CATSEPKAGNTGELFF
CDR3nt: TGTGCCACCAGTGAACCCAAGGCGGGCAACACCGGGGAGCTGTTTTTT

v_gene: TRBV5-1
d_gene: TRBD1
j_gene: TRBJ1-1
CDR3aa: CASSLQDRGITEAFF
CDR3nt: TGCGCCAGCAGCTTACAAGACAGGGGAATCACTGAAGCTTTCTTT

v_gene: TRBV9
d_gene: .
j_gene: TRBJ1-1
CDR3aa: CASSVEGAARVNTEAFF
CDR3nt: TGTGCCAGCAGCGTAGAAGGCGCGGCCAGGGTGAACACTGAAGCTTTCTTT

v_gene: TRBV28
d_gene: TRBD1
j_gene: TRBJ1-6
CDR3aa: CASSLGVGTGESPLHF
CDR3nt: TGTGCCAGCAGTTTAGGTGTCGGGACAGGGGAGTCACCCCTCCACTTT

v_gene: TRBV7-9
d_gene: .
j_gene: TRBJ2-3
CDR3aa: CASPANGGMDTQYF
CDR3nt: TGTGCCAGCCCGGCGAATGGGGGGATGGATACGCAGTATTTT

v_gene: TRBV3-1/TRBV3-2
d_gene: .
j_gene: TRBJ1-1
CDR3aa: CASSQAGVKAFF
CDR3nt: TGTGCCAGCAGCCAAGCGGGGGTTAAGGCTTTCTTT

v_gene: TRBV5-5
d_gene: .
j_gene: TRBJ1-4
CDR3aa: CASSPTTTNEKLFF
CDR3nt: TGTGCCAGCAGCCCTACGACAACTAATGAAAAACTGTTTTTT

v_gene: TRBV6-5
d_gene: TRBD1
j_gene: TRBJ1-2
CDR3aa: CASSYGTGGGYTF
CDR3nt: TGTGCCAGCAGTTATGGGACAGGGGGTGGCTACACCTTC

v_gene: TRBV5-4
d_gene: TRBD2
j_gene: TRBJ2-1
CDR3aa: CASSLGGRSSYNEQFF
CDR3nt: TGTGCCAGCAGCTTGGGCGGGAGGAGCTCCTACAATGAGCAGTTCTTC

v_gene: TRBV19
d_gene: .
j_gene: TRBJ2-5
CDR3aa: CASSITRGETQYF
CDR3nt: TGTGCCAGTAGTATAACGAGGGGGGAGACCCAGTACTTC

v_gene: TRBV3-1/TRBV3-2
d_gene: .
j_gene: TRBJ2-3
CDR3aa: CASSRWELGTDTQYF
CDR3nt: TGTGCCAGCAGCCGATGGGAGTTAGGCACAGATACGCAGTATTTT

v_gene: TRBV19
d_gene: TRBD1
j_gene: TRBJ1-6
CDR3aa: CASSITGTGVASPLHF
CDR3nt: TGTGCCAGTAGTATTACCGGGACAGGGGTAGCTTCACCCCTCCACTTT

v_gene: TRBV4-1
d_gene: TRBD2
j_gene: TRBJ2-5
CDR3aa: CASSQDFTRGVETQYF
CDR3nt: TGCGCCAGCAGCCAAGATTTCACACGGGGGGTAGAGACCCAGTACTTC

v_gene: TRBV11-2
d_gene: .
j_gene: TRBJ1-1
CDR3aa: CASSLVQVMNTEAFF
CDR3nt: TGTGCCAGCAGCTTAGTCCAGGTTATGAACACTGAAGCTTTCTTT

v_gene: TRBV2
d_gene: .
j_gene: TRBJ1-2
CDR3aa: CASSQDNYGYTF
CDR3nt: TGTGCCAGCAGTCAGGATAACTATGGCTACACCTTC

v_gene: TRBV5-4
d_gene: TRBD1
j_gene: TRBJ1-1
CDR3aa: CASSLRQGGGAEAFF
CDR3nt: TGTGCCAGCAGCTTACGACAGGGGGGAGGTGCTGAAGCTTTCTTT

v_gene: TRBV9
d_gene: .
j_gene: TRBJ1-4
CDR3aa: CASSVGQGTEKLFF
CDR3nt: TGTGCCAGCAGCGTAGGGCAGGGTACTGAAAAACTGTTTTTT

v_gene: TRBV6-5
d_gene: TRBD1
j_gene: TRBJ1-5
CDR3aa: CASRRQGGNNQPQHF
CDR3nt: TGTGCCAGCAGGCGACAGGGGGGAAACAATCAGCCCCAGCATTTT